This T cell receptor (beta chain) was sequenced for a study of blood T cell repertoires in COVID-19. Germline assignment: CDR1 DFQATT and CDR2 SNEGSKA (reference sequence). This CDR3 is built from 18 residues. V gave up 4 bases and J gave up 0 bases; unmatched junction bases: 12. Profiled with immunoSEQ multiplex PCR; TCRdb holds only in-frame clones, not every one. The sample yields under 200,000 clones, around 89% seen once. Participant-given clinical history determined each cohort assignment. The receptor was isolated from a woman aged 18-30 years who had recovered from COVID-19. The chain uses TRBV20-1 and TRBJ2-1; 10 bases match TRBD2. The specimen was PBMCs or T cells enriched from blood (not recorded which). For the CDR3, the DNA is TGCAGTGCTATTGATCGGACTAGCGGTTTGAGCTCCTACAATGAGCAGTTCTTC. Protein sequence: CSAIDRTSGLSSYNEQFF.